The next 20 T cell receptor beta chains were all read from a single sample in a study of blood T cell repertoires in COVID-19. Assay: immunoSEQ multiplex PCR; the TCRdb copy retains only in-frame clones and omits some. Of about 150,000 clones in the sample, roughly 86% were seen once. Source material: peripheral blood. Receptor source: a woman aged 80 or over with COVID-19, enrolled during active disease.

The V call is TRBV28, the J call TRBJ1-2, with 11 bases matching TRBD1. CDR3 size: 17 residues. V dropped 3 bases and J dropped 2; count of bases not matched to a gene: 8. CDR1 and CDR2 (germline): MDHEN, SYDVKM. The chain's CDR3 is CASSFLGTGGMNYGYTF. The CDR3 DNA reads as TGTGCCAGCAGTTTTCTAGGGACAGGGGGTATGAACTATGGCTACACCTTC.

The V call is TRBV5-1, the J call TRBJ2-5, with 13 bases that match TRBD2. This CDR3 has 15 amino acids. The germline CDR1 and CDR2 sequences are SGHRS and YFSETQ. V trimming: 3 bases; J trimming: 6 bases; junction bases outside the gene matches: 5. Here the CDR3 DNA reads TGCGCCAGCAGCTCTCGGACTAGCGGGAGTAAGACCCAGTACTTC. This sequence encodes CASSSRTSGSKTQYF.

CDR3 coding DNA: TGTGCCAGCAGCCGGGGACTAGCGGGAGTCGGGGAGCAGTACTTC. Encoded protein: CASSRGLAGVGEQYF. J is TRBJ2-7 and V is TRBV7-2, with 14 bases fitting TRBD2. This CDR3 region has 15 residues. Germline loops: CDR1 SGHTA, CDR2 FQGNSA. Trimming removed 5 bases from V and 7 bases from J; junction bases left unmatched: 7. The entire variable domain, with the rest obtained from reference TRBV7-2 and TRBJ2-7, is as follows: GAGVSQSPSNKVTEKGKDVELRCDPISGHTALYWYRQSLGQGLEFLIYFQGNSAPDKSGLPSDRFSAERTGGSVSTLTIQRTQQEDSAVYLCASSRGLAGVGEQYFGPGTRLTVT.

The chain is built from TRBV3-1 (or the pseudogene TRBV3-2) and TRBJ2-7; D call uncertain. The CDR3 loop spans 15 amino acids. V shed 1 base and J shed 0 bases, with 10 bases lying between them. The germline CDR1 and CDR2 sequences are LGHDT and YNNKEL (reference sequence). The CDR3 DNA is TGTGCCAGCAGCCAAGGCCAGGTCCTCTCCTACGAGCAGTACTTC. It translates to CASSQGQVLSYEQYF.

The chain joins TRBV19 to TRBJ2-7; 9 bases are shared with TRBD2. CDR1 LNHDA and CDR2 SQIVND come from the germline V gene (reference sequence). The trim removed 4 bases at V and 5 bases at J, leaving 6 bases unmatched. The CDR3 runs to 14 residues. The chain's CDR3 is CASSTLSGGDEQYF. CDR3 nucleotide sequence: TGTGCCAGTAGTACACTTAGCGGGGGCGACGAGCAGTACTTC.

V gene TRBV6-2 or TRBV6-3 combines with J gene TRBJ1-2, with 9 bases matching TRBD1. Germline values: CDR1 MNHEY, CDR2 SVGEGT. The CDR3 runs 13 residues. The V segment lost 4 bases and the J segment 7 bases; nucleotides outside the gene matches: 4. The CDR3 DNA sequence: TGTGCCAGCAGTTCCCGGACAGGGGCTGGCTACACCTTC. Protein product: CASSSRTGAGYTF.

V gene TRBV7-2 combines with J gene TRBJ1-2, with D tentatively TRBD1 (6 bases). Germline V CDR1 and CDR2: SGHTA, FQGNSA. The V end was cut by 5 bases, the J end by 2 bases, with 15 bases between. The CDR3 contains 15 residues. CDR3 sequence: CASSRGGQGNYGYTF. The CDR3 DNA reads TGTGCCAGCAGCCGGGGGGGGCAGGGGAACTATGGCTACACCTTC.

The V call is TRBV18, the J call TRBJ1-2; D remains ambiguous. CDR3 size: 13 residues. V gave up 6 bases and J gave up 3 bases, with 11 bases separating them. Germline-derived CDR1 and CDR2 are KGHSH and LQKENI. The CDR3 DNA reads as TGTGCCAGCTCGCCGATTGAGGACTATGGCTACACCTTC. It specifies CASSPIEDYGYTF.

The chain links TRBV30 to TRBJ2-7; TRBD1 might be the D (5 bases). The CDR3 spans 11 residues. CDR1 is GTSNPN and CDR2 is SVGIG in the germline V gene (reference sequence). The V gene lost 4 bases and the J gene lost 3 bases, with 7 bases spanning the gap. The CDR3 is CAWNQGYEQYF. The CDR3 DNA follows: TGTGCCTGGAATCAGGGCTACGAGCAGTACTTC.

This clone was seen more than once but under ten times. The rearrangement links TRBV6-1 to TRBJ1-4, with unresolved D. V was shortened by 2 bases and J by 3 bases, with 16 bases between the two germline ends. Germline loops: CDR1 MNHNS, CDR2 SASEGT. The CDR3 is 17 residues long. The CDR3 nucleotides read TGTGCCAGCAGTGAATTTGTGGCGGTAAGGCCTAATGAAAAACTGTTTTTT. Protein product: CASSEFVAVRPNEKLFF.

This chain links TRBV5-1 with TRBJ1-1, with 8 positions matching TRBD1. Trimming took 3 bases from V and 1 from J; bases not matched to a gene: 2. This CDR3 spans 14 amino acids. Per the germline V gene, CDR1 is SGHRS and CDR2 is YFSETQ. The CDR3, as DNA: TGCGCCAGCAGCTCCGACAGGGGGAACACTGAAGCTTTCTTT. Its protein product is CASSSDRGNTEAFF.

The chain recombines TRBV6-4 with TRBJ1-5; TRBD1 matches at 10 bases. This CDR3 is 18 amino acids long. Germline assignment: CDR1 MRHNA and CDR2 SNTAGT. V gave up 2 bases and J gave up 8 bases; unmatched junction bases: 15. CDR3: CASSDPSGTGVLWKPQHF. The CDR3 coding sequence is TGTGCCAGCAGTGACCCCTCCGGGACAGGGGTATTATGGAAGCCCCAGCATTTT.

The gene calls are TRBV6-2 or TRBV6-3 and TRBJ2-5, with 7 bases lining up with TRBD1. The CDR3 spans 17 residues. Germline CDR1 and CDR2: MNHEY and SVGEGT. Trimming at V came to 5 bases and at J to 3 bases, leaving 15 bases not matched to a gene. The CDR3 spells CASSHGGQRALKETQYF. CDR3 nucleotides: TGTGCCAGCAGTCATGGGGGACAGCGAGCCCTCAAAGAGACCCAGTACTTC.

The chain has TRBV9 and TRBJ1-2; D is unclear. V lost 3 bases and J lost 6, with 12 bases in between. The CDR3 runs 13 residues. The germline V gene encodes CDR1 SGDLS and CDR2 YYNGEE. In DNA form, the CDR3 reads TGTGCCAGCAGCGCCGTGACATCTCATGGCTACACCTTC. It yields the protein CASSAVTSHGYTF.

This sequence joins TRBV5-1 and TRBJ2-1, with 11 bases that match TRBD2. There are 15 residues in the CDR3. Germline CDR1 reads SGHRS; CDR2 reads YFSETQ. The ends lost 3 bases at V and 10 bases at J; junction bases unmatched: 9. In DNA, the CDR3 is TGCGCCAGCAGCTCACTAGCGGGGGCTATTACAGAGCAGTTCTTC. Amino acid sequence: CASSSLAGAITEQFF.

A single count supports this clone. This rearrangement joins TRBV5-4 to TRBJ1-6; 11 nucleotides line up with TRBD1. Per the germline V gene, CDR1 is SGHNT and CDR2 is YYREEE (reference sequence). The J segment lost 6 bases and the V segment lost 4 bases, leaving 9 bases of the junction unmatched. The length of the CDR3 is 17 residues. This CDR3 is CASSLPRTGGPNSPLHF. In nucleotides, the CDR3 is TGTGCCAGCAGCCTACCTAGGACAGGGGGCCCTAATTCACCCCTCCACTTT.

The genes are TRBV10-3 and TRBJ2-7; maybe TRBD2 (5 bases). The germline V gene has CDR1 ENHRY and CDR2 SYGVKD. The V end lost 6 bases, the J end lost 3 bases, and 9 bases lay between the germline ends. This CDR3 is built from 12 residues. CDR3 residues: CAISPEGYEQYF. The CDR3 DNA is TGTGCCATCAGCCCCGAGGGCTACGAGCAGTACTTC.

This clone was counted a single time. The chain recombines TRBV5-1 with TRBJ2-5; the match to TRBD2 covers 13 bases. The CDR3 covers 15 residues. Trimming at V came to 7 bases and at J to 4 bases, leaving 7 bases not matched to a gene. Germline values: CDR1 SGHRS, CDR2 YFSETQ. The CDR3 here is CASGLGLAGAETQYF. CDR3 nucleotides: TGCGCCAGCGGATTAGGACTAGCGGGAGCAGAGACCCAGTACTTC.

The V and J genes are TRBV28 and TRBJ1-5; TRBD1 matches 8 bases. The CDR3 length is 16 residues. The germline CDR1 and CDR2 sequences are MDHEN and SYDVKM. V shed 4 bases and J 2 bases; nucleotides not matched to a gene: 7. CDR3 residues: CASSSTGAARNQPQHF. The CDR3 DNA is TGTGCCAGCAGTTCGACAGGGGCAGCTCGCAATCAGCCCCAGCATTTT. The full variable domain, with the rest looked up from reference TRBV28 and TRBJ1-5, is DVKVTQSSRYLVKRTGEKVFLECVQDMDHENMFWYRQDPGLGLRLIYFSYDVKMKEKGDIPEGYSVSREKKERFSLILESASTNQTSMYLCASSSTGAARNQPQHFGDGTRLSIL.

This clone appeared a single time. This chain joins TRBV25-1 and TRBJ2-7; D might be TRBD1 (6 bases). The V gene's germline CDR1 is MGHDK and CDR2 SYGVNS. CDR3 length: 13 residues. Deletions cut 6 bases from V and 5 bases from J, with 14 bases between. DNA of the CDR3: TGTGCCAGCAGAAAGACAAACAGGGACGAGCAGTACTTC. As protein: CASRKTNRDEQYF.